The sequence of this T cell receptor (beta chain) was determined in a study of blood T cell repertoires in COVID-19. Study information: There were acute and convalescent COVID-19 samples, and they came from the United States, Italy and Spain.

Turning to this clone: An end of the junction differs from the germline gene, which may be a read error.

Per the original data handling: Amplified reference gene primers provided the basis for estimating nucleated cell counts. Assay used: immunoSEQ multiplex PCR; TCRdb lists only in-frame clones, some missing. V and J calls plus clone size are reproduced from that table; the DNA served to infer D and trimming. The profile shows around 93,000 clones, approximately 89% of them singletons. From germline, CDR1 is MNHEY and CDR2 SMNVEV (reference sequence). CDR3 length equals 15 residues. This rearrangement joins TRBV27 to TRBJ1-1; unclear D gene. Sequenced: peripheral blood. The TCR comes from an elderly man with acute or convalescent COVID-19. The CDR3 loop reads CASSLGFAGNAEAFF. The CDR3 coding sequence is TGTGCCAGCAGTTTAGGTTTTGCGGGGAACGCTGAAGCTTTCTTT.